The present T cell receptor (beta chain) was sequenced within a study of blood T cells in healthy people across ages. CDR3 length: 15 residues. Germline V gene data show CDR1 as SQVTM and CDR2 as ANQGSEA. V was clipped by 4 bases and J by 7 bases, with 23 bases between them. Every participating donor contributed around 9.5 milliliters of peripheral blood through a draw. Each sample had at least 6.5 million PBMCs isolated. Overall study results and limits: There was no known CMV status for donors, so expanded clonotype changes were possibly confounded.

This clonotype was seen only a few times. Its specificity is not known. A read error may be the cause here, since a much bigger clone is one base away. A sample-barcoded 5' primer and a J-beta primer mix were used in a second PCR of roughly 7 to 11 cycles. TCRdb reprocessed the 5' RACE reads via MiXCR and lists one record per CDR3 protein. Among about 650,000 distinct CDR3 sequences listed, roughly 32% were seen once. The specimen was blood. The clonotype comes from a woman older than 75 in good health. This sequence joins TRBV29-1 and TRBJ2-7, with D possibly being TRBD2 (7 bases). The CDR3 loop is CSVGIGGGPRGEQYF. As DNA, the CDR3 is TGCAGCGTTGGAATCGGCGGGGGCCCACGTGGGGAGCAGTACTTC.